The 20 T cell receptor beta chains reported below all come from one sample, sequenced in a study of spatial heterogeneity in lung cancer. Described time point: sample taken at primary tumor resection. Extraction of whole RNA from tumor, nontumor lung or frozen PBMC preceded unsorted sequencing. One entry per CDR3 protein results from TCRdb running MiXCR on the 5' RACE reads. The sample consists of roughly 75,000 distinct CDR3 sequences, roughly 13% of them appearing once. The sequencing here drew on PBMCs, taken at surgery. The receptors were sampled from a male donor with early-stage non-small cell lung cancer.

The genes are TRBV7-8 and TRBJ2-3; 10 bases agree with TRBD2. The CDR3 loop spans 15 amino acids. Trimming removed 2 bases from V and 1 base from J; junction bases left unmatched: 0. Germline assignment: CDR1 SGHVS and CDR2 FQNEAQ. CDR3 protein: CASSLLAGGTDTQYF. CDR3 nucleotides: TGTGCCAGCAGCTTACTAGCGGGAGGCACAGATACGCAGTATTTT.

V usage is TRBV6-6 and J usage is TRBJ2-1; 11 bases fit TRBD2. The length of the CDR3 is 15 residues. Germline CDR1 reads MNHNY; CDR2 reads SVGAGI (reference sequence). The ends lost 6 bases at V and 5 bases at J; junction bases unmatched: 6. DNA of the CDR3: TGTGCCAGCAGCATCGGGACTAGCGGACACAATGAGCAGTTCTTC. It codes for CASSIGTSGHNEQFF.

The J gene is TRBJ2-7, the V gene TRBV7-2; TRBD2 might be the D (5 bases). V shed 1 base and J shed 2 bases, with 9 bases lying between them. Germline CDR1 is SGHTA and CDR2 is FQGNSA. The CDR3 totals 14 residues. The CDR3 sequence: CASSLVTRTYEQYF. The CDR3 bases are TGTGCCAGCAGCTTAGTAACTAGGACCTACGAGCAGTACTTC.

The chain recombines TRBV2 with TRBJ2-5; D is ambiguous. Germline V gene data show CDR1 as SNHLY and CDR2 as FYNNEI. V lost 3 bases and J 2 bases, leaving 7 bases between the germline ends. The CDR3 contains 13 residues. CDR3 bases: TGTGCCAGCAGTGAGTGGGGTCAAGAGACCCAGTACTTC. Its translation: CASSEWGQETQYF.

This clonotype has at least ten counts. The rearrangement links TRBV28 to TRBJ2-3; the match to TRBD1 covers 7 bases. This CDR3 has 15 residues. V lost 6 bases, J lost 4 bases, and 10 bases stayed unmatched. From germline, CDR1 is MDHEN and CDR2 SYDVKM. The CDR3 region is CASSRNRGFSDTQYF. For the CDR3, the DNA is TGTGCCAGCAGCCGAAACAGGGGATTTTCAGATACGCAGTATTTT.

The DNA for the CDR3 is TGTGCCAGCAGCTTGGTTCCCGCGGGCACCGAAGCTTTCTTT. Translating it yields CASSLVPAGTEAFF. The chain employs TRBV7-3 and TRBJ1-1; D not resolved. V shed 3 bases and J shed 8 bases, with 16 bases lying between them. CDR1 and CDR2 (germline): SGHTA, FQGTGA. The CDR3 is 14 amino acids.

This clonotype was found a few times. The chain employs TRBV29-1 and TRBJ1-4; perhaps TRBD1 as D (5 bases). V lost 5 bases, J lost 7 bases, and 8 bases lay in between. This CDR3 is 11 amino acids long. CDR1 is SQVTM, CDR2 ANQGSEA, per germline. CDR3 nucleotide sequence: TGCAGCGTTAGGCAGGGTGAAAAACTGTTTTTT. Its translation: CSVRQGEKLFF.

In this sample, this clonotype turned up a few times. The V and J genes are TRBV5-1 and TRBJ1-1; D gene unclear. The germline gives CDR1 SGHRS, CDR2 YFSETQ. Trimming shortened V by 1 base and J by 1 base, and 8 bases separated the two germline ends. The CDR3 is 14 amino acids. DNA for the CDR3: TGCGCCAGCAGCTTGCTCCGGGGGAACACTGAAGCTTTCTTT. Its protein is CASSLLRGNTEAFF.

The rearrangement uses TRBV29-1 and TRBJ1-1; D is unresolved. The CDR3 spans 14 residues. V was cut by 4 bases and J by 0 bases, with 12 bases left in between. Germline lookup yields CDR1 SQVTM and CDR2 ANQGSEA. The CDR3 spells CSVVVGNMNTEAFF. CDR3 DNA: TGCAGCGTTGTAGTTGGGAATATGAACACTGAAGCTTTCTTT.

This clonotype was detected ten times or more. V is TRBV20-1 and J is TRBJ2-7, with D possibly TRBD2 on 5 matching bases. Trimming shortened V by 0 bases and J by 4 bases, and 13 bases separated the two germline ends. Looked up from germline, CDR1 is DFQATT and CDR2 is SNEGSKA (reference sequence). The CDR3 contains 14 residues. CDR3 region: CSARDSLAIYEQYF. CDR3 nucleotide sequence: TGCAGTGCTAGAGATAGTCTAGCTATTTACGAGCAGTACTTC.

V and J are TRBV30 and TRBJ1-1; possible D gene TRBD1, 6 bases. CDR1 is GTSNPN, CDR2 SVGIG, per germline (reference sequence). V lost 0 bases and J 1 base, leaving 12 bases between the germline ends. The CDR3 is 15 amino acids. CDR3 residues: CAWSVWGGSNTEAFF. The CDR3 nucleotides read TGTGCCTGGAGTGTATGGGGGGGCTCGAACACTGAAGCTTTCTTT.

The CDR3 loop is CASSSTRTWEQYF. As DNA, the CDR3 is TGTGCCAGCAGCTCAACTCGGACTTGGGAGCAGTACTTC. The chain uses TRBV7-9 and TRBJ2-7, with a tentative D call TRBD2 (5 bases). Germline V gene data show CDR1 as SEHNR and CDR2 as FQNEAQ (reference sequence). The CDR3 contains 13 residues. The V and J ends lost 4 bases and 7 bases respectively, with 14 bases between them. Complete variable domain (other parts from reference TRBV7-9 and TRBJ2-7): DTGVSQNPRHKITKRGQNVTFRCDPISEHNRLYWYRQTLGQGPEFLTYFQNEAQLEKSRLLSDRFSAERPKGSFSTLEIQRTEQGDSAMYLCASSSTRTWEQYFGPGTRLTVT.

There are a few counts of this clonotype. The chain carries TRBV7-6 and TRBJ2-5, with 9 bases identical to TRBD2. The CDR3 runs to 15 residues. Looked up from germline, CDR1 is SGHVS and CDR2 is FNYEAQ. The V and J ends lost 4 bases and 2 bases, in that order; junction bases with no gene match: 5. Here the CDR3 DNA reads TGTGCCAGCAGCTCAACTAGCGGGCCTCAAGAGACCCAGTACTTC. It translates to CASSSTSGPQETQYF.

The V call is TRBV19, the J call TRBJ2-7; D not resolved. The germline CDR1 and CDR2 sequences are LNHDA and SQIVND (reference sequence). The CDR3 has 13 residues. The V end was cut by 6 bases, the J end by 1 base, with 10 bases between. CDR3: CASRAAQSYEQYF. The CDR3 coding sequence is TGTGCCAGTAGGGCAGCACAATCCTACGAGCAGTACTTC.

CDR3 sequence reads: CASSWGTVTYEQYF. The CDR3 nucleotides are TGTGCCAGCAGTTGGGGGACCGTTACCTACGAGCAGTACTTC. The chain couples TRBV6-2 or TRBV6-3 to TRBJ2-7, with D possibly being TRBD1 or TRBD2 (5 bases each). V was pared by 4 bases and J by 2 bases, with 12 bases between. The CDR3 extends over 14 amino acids. CDR1 is MNHEY, CDR2 SVGEGT, per germline.

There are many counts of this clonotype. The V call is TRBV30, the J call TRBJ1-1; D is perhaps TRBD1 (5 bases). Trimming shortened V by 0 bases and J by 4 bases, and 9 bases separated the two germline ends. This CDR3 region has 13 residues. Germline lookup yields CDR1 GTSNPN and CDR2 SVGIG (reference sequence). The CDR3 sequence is CAWSVSGGTEAFF. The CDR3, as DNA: TGTGCCTGGAGTGTGTCTGGGGGCACTGAAGCTTTCTTT.

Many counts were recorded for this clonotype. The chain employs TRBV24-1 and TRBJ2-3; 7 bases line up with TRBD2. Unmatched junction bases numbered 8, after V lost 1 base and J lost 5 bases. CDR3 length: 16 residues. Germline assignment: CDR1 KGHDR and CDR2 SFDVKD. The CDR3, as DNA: TGTGCCACCAGTGATTTAAGGCAGGGAGGGAAAGATACGCAGTATTTT. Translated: CATSDLRQGGKDTQYF.

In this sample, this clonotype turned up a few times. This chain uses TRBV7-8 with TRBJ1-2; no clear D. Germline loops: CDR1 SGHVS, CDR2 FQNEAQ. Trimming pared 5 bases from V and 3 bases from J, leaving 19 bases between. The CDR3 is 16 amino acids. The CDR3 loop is CASSELQLGTHYGYTF. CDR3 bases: TGTGCCAGCAGCGAGCTTCAACTGGGCACCCACTATGGCTACACCTTC. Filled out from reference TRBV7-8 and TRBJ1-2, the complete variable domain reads GAGVSQSPRYKVAKRGQDVALRCDPISGHVSLFWYQQALGQGPEFLTYFQNEAQLDKSGLPSDRFFAERPEGSVSTLKIQRTQQEDSAVYLCASSELQLGTHYGYTFGSGTRLTVV.

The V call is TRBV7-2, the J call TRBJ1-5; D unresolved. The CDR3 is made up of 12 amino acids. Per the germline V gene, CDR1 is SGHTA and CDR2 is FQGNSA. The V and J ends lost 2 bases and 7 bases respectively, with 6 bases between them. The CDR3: CASSLIGQPQHF. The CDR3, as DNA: TGTGCCAGCAGCTTAATTGGGCAGCCCCAGCATTTT.

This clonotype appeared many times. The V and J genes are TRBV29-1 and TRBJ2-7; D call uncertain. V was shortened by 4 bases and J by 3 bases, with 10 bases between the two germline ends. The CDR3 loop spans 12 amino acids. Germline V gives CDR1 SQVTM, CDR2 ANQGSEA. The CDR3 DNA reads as TGCAGCGTTGGAGGCTCTGGCTACGAGCAGTACTTC. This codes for CSVGGSGYEQYF.